This TCR beta chain stems from a study of cytomegalovirus exposure and HLA in healthy donors (dated by TCRdb to the late 2010s). As for the study more broadly: According to an earlier analysis of 450 to 650 of the donors, roughly 180 million T cells yielded roughly 110 million unique TCR beta sequences and 250 to 350 Gb of sequence data. An early release covering roughly 640 HLA-typed donors comprised approximately 300 gigabases of sequencing data and tens of millions of unique TCR sequences. The genetic ancestry cluster associated with self-reported Caucasian donors included approximately 85% of the 300 to 450 genotyped donors. The aim of the study was to test whether cataloging public T cell receptors could identify signatures of past pathogen exposure. The study used immunosequencing to profile the T cell repertoires of several hundred subjects and linked those repertoires to cytomegalovirus serostatus. Along with the 666-subject first cohort, a separate validation cohort of 120 different subjects was used. To predict cytomegalovirus infection status, the study brought together high-throughput TCR immunosequencing, statistical association of individual TCRs with disease status, and machine learning. In a later analysis, previously published TCR beta repertoires from fewer than 750 donors were re-analyzed and high-resolution HLA genotyping was added so that TCR occurrence patterns could be studied. Rather than using new phenotypic data, the later analysis identified candidate immune exposures from TCR beta sequences and from how often those sequences occurred across donors. An earlier analysis of approximately 630 of the donors applied high-throughput TCR beta sequencing to assess whether each TCR beta V gene segment acted as functional or pseudogenic. Donor age, sex, ethnicity and CMV serostatus were collected together with the repertoire data. Genome-wide SNP genotypes for about 60% of the 666 donors were used in a later genetic analysis, which treated that subset as a discovery cohort. Every repertoire in the discovery cohort had been generated on one and the same sequencing platform. Both class I and class II loci were covered by HLA typing, at four-digit resolution. Typing coverage differed by locus: A, B, C, DRB1 and DQB1 were typed in about 620-630 donors, DQA1 in 500 to 550, DPA1 in over 600, and DPB1 in approximately 450. A few DR-DQ haplotypes were treated as single units for association and clustering because of strong linkage in the cohort. Among several hundred genotyped donors of the cohort, an average of approximately 240,000 unique TCR beta nucleotide sequences was sequenced per donor, of which approximately 18% were non-productive. Beyond this particular receptor, the publication reports: A later analysis associated about 17,000 TCR beta sequences with specific HLA alleles at a false discovery rate of 0.05. A later genetic analysis associated a missense DCLRE1C variant with V-gene and J-gene trimming of TCR beta chains, and an independent cohort replicated the association. The 87-base-pair reads could not distinguish some IMGT-functional V segments, including TRBV6-2 and TRBV6-3, so those segments were excluded. In vitro tests confirmed that three of the cytomegalovirus-associated TCR beta chains recognize cytomegalovirus antigens. The classifier was reported to diagnose cytomegalovirus status with high specificity and sensitivity in both the original cohort and the validation cohort. A cluster of highly shared sequence variants was judged likely to be a technical artifact of the sequencing pipeline. In a later analysis, HLA-associated TCR beta chains showed more clonal expansion and lower generation probabilities than non-associated chains that were equally common. According to a later analysis, TCR association rates differed among HLA loci, with DRB1 alleles showing the most associated TCRs and HLA-C alleles showing the fewest. A total of fewer than 200 TCR beta chains were listed by the study as associated with cytomegalovirus. Because counts were too low, about 18 rarely observed V segments, including chromosome 9 orphons, were excluded from the earlier analysis of some 540 of the donors. Immune exposure information for the cohort was limited to CMV serostatus. A further reported finding was that TCR beta sequences accurately predicted the HLA-A and HLA-B alleles for most subjects in the first cohort. The authors suggested that the approach could potentially be generalized to other disease states and immunological phenotypes. The presence/absence analyses assumed that sequencing depth was roughly uniform across donors, and that assumption may not be true. According to a later analysis, parvovirus B19, influenza, CMV and Epstein-Barr virus appeared linked to several top co-occurrence clusters. Across donors, most TCR sequences were observed very rarely, whereas some public TCRs were present in many individuals. Because HLA typing was missing for some donors at each locus, association tests included only the typed subset. An earlier analysis of several hundred of the donors showed that most TCR beta V segments appeared in productive rearrangements either about 87% or about 30% of the time, which broadly matched IMGT annotations. In a later genetic analysis, fewer N-insertions in productive TCRs were reported among donors in an Asian-associated ancestry cluster than the roughly 700-donor mean. In this cohort, only TCR beta chains were sequenced, and detectable features were limited by the absence of alpha or paired-chain data. Correlated functional status among segregating V segments might be attributable to linkage disequilibrium, but an unknown experimental factor could not be ruled out. Most CMV-associated TCR beta chains appeared to be HLA-restricted in a later analysis, and the HLA associations seemed to be driven largely by CMV exposure. Assigning TCR associations to individual alleles was difficult when HLA alleles, especially DR and DQ, strongly co-occurred.

Libraries were prepared through the immunoSEQ multiplex PCR assay. A mixture of 60 forward primers for TCR Vbeta segments and 13 reverse primers for TCR Jbeta segments was used in the multiplex PCR. Amplification of the CDR3 region of rearranged TCR beta genes was performed with a multiplex PCR assay on genomic DNA. The amplified TCR beta libraries were sequenced on the Illumina HiSeq System as 87-base-pair reads. The authors processed their data as follows. Across the roughly 700 repertoires, a later analysis counted some 81 million unique TCR beta chains, about 10 million of which were shared by at least two donors. A nearest-neighbor algorithm error-corrected the raw reads and collapsed the reads into unique sequences, merging closely related sequences to remove PCR and sequencing errors. CDR3 sequences were aligned to IMGT reference sequences to assign V, D and J gene segments. For a sequence to be retained, a match of at least six nucleotides was required to both a V gene segment and a J gene segment. Rearrangements were classified as productive when the CDR3 lacked stop codons and remained in frame with V and J, and all other rearrangements were classified as non-productive. CDR3 was defined by IMGT convention, running from the second conserved V-encoded cysteine to the conserved J-encoded phenylalanine. Sequences without an unambiguous match to a single V gene segment were excluded from the earlier analysis of about 600 of the donors. An earlier analysis of fewer than 750 of the donors classified V segments as functional when productive rearrangements were above 56.7% and as segregating when the standard deviation between donors was above 5%. To diagnose cytomegalovirus status from the catalog of TCR beta chain sequences, a statistical classification framework was built. In a later analysis, TCR nucleotide sequences were compared against IMGT/GENE-DB human TR gene sequences so that V and J genes could be assigned. The TCRdist pipeline was used in a later analysis to assign CDR3 sequences and most-parsimonious VDJ recombination scenarios. In a later analysis, each TCR beta chain was defined by its CDR3 amino acid sequence together with its V-gene family, and reads without a unique V-gene family were excluded. In a later analysis, 450 to 600 highly shared, low-generation-probability nucleotide sequences were removed to address suspected cross-contamination and a sequencing artifact. For each public chain, a later analysis derived a clonal expansion index from normalized ranks of inferred template counts within each repertoire. In a later analysis, generation probabilities were computed using a VDJ recombination model fitted to out-of-frame rearrangements, and the results were checked against IGoR. A later analysis scored TCR-TCR, TCR-HLA and TCR-CMV co-occurrence with hypergeometric tests, applying a repertoire-size bias correction to TCR pairs. False discovery rates were estimated in a later analysis by permuting HLA or CMV assignments 20 times. In a later analysis, co-occurring TCRs were grouped using DBSCAN, and TCRdist sequence similarity was added for clustering within HLA-allele-positive subsets. For co-occurrence clustering, repertoires with fewer than 30,000 or more than 120,000 public chains were excluded, along with roughly five repertoires with anomalous nucleotide sharing. As stored in TCRdb, this immuneACCESS dataset retains in-frame rearrangements with V and J assigned. A fraction of the clones does not appear; measured against another copy, unresolved V genes explain less than half of the discrepancy, and the remainder lacks a known reason. The V and J calls and clone size were taken over from that table, and D and trimming were inferred from the DNA. This sample is represented by 95,000 to 100,000 clones; roughly 70% of them were singletons. 1.8% of the sample lies in the top ten.

This clone showed up just once. Its antigen has not been determined. It has no much larger one-base neighbor in the sample; base qualities were not kept. The cohort was made up of under 800 healthy bone marrow donors. All cohort members were sampled while nominally healthy, although unrecorded immune exposures were likely present. The donor was CMV seronegative and belonged to the group of more than 300 seronegative cohort members. A peripheral blood sample was provided by each donor, and peripheral blood mononuclear cells were used for TCR beta sequencing. The Qiagen DNeasy Blood Extraction Kit was used to extract genomic DNA from the blood cell samples. CDR1 and CDR2, per the germline V gene, are SGHAT and FQNNGV. The CDR3 numbers 16 residues from cysteine through phenylalanine. Only the CDR3 DNA stays, 48 bases, in frame from base 1. V trim: 1 base; J trim: 7 bases; unmatched bases: 10.

The sequence links TRBV11-2 to TRBJ1-2, with TRBD1 identical over 9 junction bases. The sequenced sample was PBMCs. The receptor was derived from a male donor in good health and CMV-seronegative. The nucleotide sequence reads TGTGCCAGCAGCTTAGGCCGCCGGGACAGGGTAGGTGGCTACACCTTC. Its translation is CASSLGRRDRVGGYTF.